This T cell receptor (beta chain) was found in a study of identical twins. General study findings and limits: Compared with models, monozygotic twins showed more out-of-frame TCR alpha sharing. Twins shared beta out-of-frame sequences in excess, but this excess was weaker.

This CDR3 is 16 amino acids long. Germline lookup yields CDR1 SGHNT and CDR2 YYREEE (reference sequence). V shed 6 bases and J 0 bases; nucleotides not matched to a gene: 11. TCRdb redid the calling of the 5' RACE reads with MiXCR, one entry per CDR3 protein. Of 200,000 or so distinct CDR3 sequences listed, 6.5% to 8.5% are singletons. There are a few counts of this clonotype. The antigen remains undetermined. The sample was also linked to a second study, of yellow fever vaccine responses in identical twins.

Sequencing used memory (CD45RO+) T cells sorted from blood. The chain employs TRBV5-4 and TRBJ1-1; 7 bases line up with TRBD1. This TCR derives from a woman younger than 35 in good health. The CDR3 sequence: CASNPQGPTLNTEAFF. DNA for the CDR3: TGTGCCAGCAACCCACAGGGGCCTACTTTGAACACTGAAGCTTTCTTT.